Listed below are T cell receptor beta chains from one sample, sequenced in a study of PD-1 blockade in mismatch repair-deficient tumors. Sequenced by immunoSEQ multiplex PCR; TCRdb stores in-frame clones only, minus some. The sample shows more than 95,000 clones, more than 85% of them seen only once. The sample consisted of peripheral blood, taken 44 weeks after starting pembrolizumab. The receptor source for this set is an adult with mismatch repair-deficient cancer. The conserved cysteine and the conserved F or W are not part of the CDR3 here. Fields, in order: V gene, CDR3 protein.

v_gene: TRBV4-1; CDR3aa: ASSQGLAGAGYEQY
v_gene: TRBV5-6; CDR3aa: ASSLQIRQGGEKLF
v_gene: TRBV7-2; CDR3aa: ASSLRTSGDNEQF
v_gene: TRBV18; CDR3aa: ASSGTGGGHEQY
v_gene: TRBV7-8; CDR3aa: ASSLRVPPYGYT
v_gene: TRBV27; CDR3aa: ASSLYNSYEQY
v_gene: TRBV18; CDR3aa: ASSPPSQMNEKLF
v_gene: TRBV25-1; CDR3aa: ASSDRGEQY
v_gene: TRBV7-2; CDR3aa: ASSQTGFEQY
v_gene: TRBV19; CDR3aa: ASSYLRTRGKDEQF
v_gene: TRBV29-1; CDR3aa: SVAGRTYEQY
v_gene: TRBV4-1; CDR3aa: ASSQTPNFRDRGVSNYGYT
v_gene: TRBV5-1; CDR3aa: ASSLGPGAYEQY
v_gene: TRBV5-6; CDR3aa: ASSLLEVGGQETQY
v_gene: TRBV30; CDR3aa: AWSPNYGYT
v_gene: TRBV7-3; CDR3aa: ASSPRGQQETQY
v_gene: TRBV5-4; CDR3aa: ASSSNHYSYEQY
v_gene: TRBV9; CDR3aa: ASSVALLATSGKACEQF
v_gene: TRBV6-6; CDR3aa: ASSYSELLSNQPQH
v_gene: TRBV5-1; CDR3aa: ASSLRRGLGYGYT
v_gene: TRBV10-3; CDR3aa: AISESGRDNEQY
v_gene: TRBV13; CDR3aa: ASSPQGPRQETQY
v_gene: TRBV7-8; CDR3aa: ASSYDRIMGPQH
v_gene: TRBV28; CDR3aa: ASANRDRGREQY
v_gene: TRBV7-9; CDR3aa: ASSLAPPGRGVREEQY
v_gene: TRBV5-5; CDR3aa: ASSYSPGGYNEQF
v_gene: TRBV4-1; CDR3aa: ASSQERMDPRWTDTQY
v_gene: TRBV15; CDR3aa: ATSRELSWNTGELF
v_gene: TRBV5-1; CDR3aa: ASSWGRGETQY
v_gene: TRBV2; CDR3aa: ASDSRRDSGANVLT
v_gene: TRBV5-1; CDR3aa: ASSLGPGNTEAF
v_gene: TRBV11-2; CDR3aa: ASSPTSPYEQY
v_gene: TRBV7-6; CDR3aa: ASRPTDAFTDTQY
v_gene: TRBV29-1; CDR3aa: SVERENYEQY
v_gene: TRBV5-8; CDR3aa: ASSSYIKNIQY
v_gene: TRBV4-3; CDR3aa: ASSQEVGGLAYEQY
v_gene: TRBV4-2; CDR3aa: ASSQSTLAGAGEQY
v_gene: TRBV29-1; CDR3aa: SVVWGTGSSYEQY
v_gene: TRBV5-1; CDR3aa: ASSLVQGNTEAF
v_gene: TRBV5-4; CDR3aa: ASSPSGNNYGYT
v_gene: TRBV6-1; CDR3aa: ASSTTSSGANVLT
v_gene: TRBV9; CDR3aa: ASSVRDSSRGYT
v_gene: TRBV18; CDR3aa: ASSRTGTRDGYT
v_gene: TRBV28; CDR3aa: ASSLFGGVAGTDTQY
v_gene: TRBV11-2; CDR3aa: ASSLSPDRNYGYT
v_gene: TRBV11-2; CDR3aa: ASSSTSGSHEQF
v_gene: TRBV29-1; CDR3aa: SVGDPPYEQY
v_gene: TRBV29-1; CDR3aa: SAREEASASGSHNEQF
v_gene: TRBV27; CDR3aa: ASGQGGTGELF
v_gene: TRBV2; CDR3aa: ASTSDRAQDTQY
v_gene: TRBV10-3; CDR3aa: AISESVARPSRYEQY
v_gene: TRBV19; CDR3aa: ASSTPTAQETQY
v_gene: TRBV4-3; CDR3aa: ASSPSIRSRYGYT
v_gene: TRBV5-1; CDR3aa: ASTRQNWPVADTQY
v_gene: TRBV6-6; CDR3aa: ASRARGRQPQH
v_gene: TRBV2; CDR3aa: ASSEAWTGPTGELF
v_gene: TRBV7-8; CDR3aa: ASSVSGAYEQY
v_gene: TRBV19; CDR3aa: ASTLGAGDEQY
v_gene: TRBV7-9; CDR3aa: ASRGTHRGSTEAF
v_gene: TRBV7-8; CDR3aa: ASSSEAGGGTNEQF